These 14 T cell receptor beta chains were sequenced from one sample in a study of lymphopenia after photon versus proton radiotherapy. Profiling relied on immunoSEQ multiplex PCR, and the TCRdb table lists in-frame clones only, not all of them. The table lists 25,000 to 30,000 clones, around 81% of them singletons. Sequenced material: peripheral blood, taken from a patient treated with photon-based radiotherapy. The receptors derive from a man aged 50 to 60 with gastric cancer.

The genes are TRBV5-6 and TRBJ1-1; TRBD1 is a possible D gene (5 bases). The CDR3 is made up of 14 amino acids. The V gene's germline CDR1 is SGHDT and CDR2 YYEEEE. V lost 0 bases to trimming and J lost 0 bases, with 6 bases between them. The CDR3: CASSLVGVNTEAFF. CDR3 nucleotides: TGTGCCAGCAGCTTGGTGGGGGTGAACACTGAAGCTTTCTTT. Looking up the rest from reference TRBV5-6 and TRBJ1-1 gives the full variable domain: DAGVTQSPTHLIKTRGQQVTLRCSPKSGHDTVSWYQQALGQGPQFIFQYYEEEERQRGNFPDRFSGHQFPNYSSELNVNALLLGDSALYLCASSLVGVNTEAFFGQGTRLTVV.

The V call is TRBV12-1, the J call TRBJ2-7; whether TRBD1, the table's D call, matches the DNA was not checked. TRBV12-1 corresponds to a pseudogene. The CDR3 contains 13 residues. The CDR3 spells CATPQGRLYEQYF. In DNA, the CDR3 is TGTGCCACTCCACAGGGACGGTTGTACGAGCAGTACTTC.

The chain joins TRBV14 to TRBJ1-2, with D tentatively TRBD1 (5 bases). Trimming pared 1 base from V and 2 bases from J, leaving 14 bases between. CDR1 SGHDN and CDR2 FVKESK come from the germline V gene. This CDR3 contains 16 residues. CDR3 in amino acids: CASSQAWQGANYGYTF. CDR3 DNA: TGTGCCAGCAGCCAAGCGTGGCAGGGTGCGAACTATGGCTACACCTTC. The full variable domain, with the rest looked up from reference TRBV14 and TRBJ1-2, is EAGVTQFPSHSVIEKGQTVTLRCDPISGHDNLYWYRRVMGKEIKFLLHFVKESKQDESGMPNNRFLAERTGGTYSTLKVQPAELEDSGVYFCASSQAWQGANYGYTFGSGTRLTVV.

The rearrangement links TRBV5-5 to TRBJ2-3, with TRBD1 matching 9 bases. The trim removed 5 bases at V and 0 bases at J, leaving 7 bases unmatched. CDR3 length: 16 amino acids. Germline CDR1 SGHKS, CDR2 YYEKEE (reference sequence). The CDR3 DNA reads as TGTGCCAGCAGTCAAAGGACAGGGGTGAGCACAGATACGCAGTATTTT. It yields the protein CASSQRTGVSTDTQYF.

This chain links TRBV6-5 with TRBJ2-1; D uncertain. The CDR3 spans 15 residues. Germline CDR1 is MNHEY and CDR2 is SVGAGI. Deletions cut 6 bases from V and 0 bases from J, with 12 bases between. This CDR3 is CASSPSESSYNEQFF. The CDR3 nucleotides are TGTGCCAGCAGCCCAAGCGAGAGCTCCTACAATGAGCAGTTCTTC.

This clone was seen only once. V usage is TRBV15 and J usage is TRBJ2-6; D may match TRBD1 or TRBD2 (5 bases each). CDR1 and CDR2 (germline): LNHNV, YYDKDF (reference sequence). The CDR3 contains 15 residues. The V end lost 0 bases, the J end lost 4 bases, and 7 bases lay between the germline ends. CDR3 DNA sequence: TGTGCCACCAGCAGAGAAGGGGAGGGGGCCAACGTCCTGACTTTC. Protein sequence: CATSREGEGANVLTF.

This clone was seen once. The rearrangement joins TRBV6-1 to TRBJ1-6; 8 positions agree with TRBD1. J lost 8 bases, V lost 6 bases, and 9 bases had no gene match. The CDR3 covers 15 residues. Germline assignment: CDR1 MNHNS and CDR2 SASEGT. The CDR3 protein is CASRVGQGLYSPLHF. The CDR3 coding sequence is TGTGCCAGCAGGGTCGGACAGGGACTGTATTCACCCCTCCACTTT.

The rearrangement links TRBV5-1 to TRBJ2-6, with D unclear. The germline V gene encodes CDR1 SGHRS and CDR2 YFSETQ. The CDR3 is made up of 15 amino acids. V was pared by 2 bases and J by 2 bases, with 8 bases between. The CDR3: CASSLSVTGANVLTF. The CDR3 nucleotides are TGCGCCAGCAGCTTAAGTGTGACTGGGGCCAACGTCCTGACTTTC.

The chain is built from TRBV6-5 and TRBJ2-6; D is uncertain. Germline V gene sequence: CDR1 MNHEY, CDR2 SVGAGI. The CDR3 runs to 14 residues. Trimming cost V 7 bases and J 1 base, with 8 bases left between them. The CDR3 coding sequence is TGTGCCAGCAAAAGGACGTCTGGGGCCAACGTCCTGACTTTC. This sequence encodes CASKRTSGANVLTF.

V is TRBV6-6 and J is TRBJ1-1; TRBD1 matches at 9 bases. CDR1 is MNHNY, CDR2 SVGAGI, per germline (reference sequence). CDR3 size: 14 residues. V shed 5 bases, J shed 5 bases, and the junction held 6 bases outside the gene matches. In DNA form, the CDR3 reads TGTGCCAGCAGTAGGGACAGGGCAGGGACTGAAGCTTTCTTT. This gives the protein CASSRDRAGTEAFF.

This chain connects TRBV7-2 to TRBJ1-1, with unresolved D. The germline V gene has CDR1 SGHTA and CDR2 FQGNSA. Trimming stripped 1 base from V and 3 bases from J, with 3 bases between. This CDR3 region has 12 residues. The CDR3 sequence: CASSLVDTEAFF. DNA for the CDR3: TGTGCCAGCAGCTTAGTAGACACTGAAGCTTTCTTT.

This chain connects TRBV6-1 to TRBJ2-7; TRBD1 is a possible D gene (6 bases). The germline V gene has CDR1 MNHNS and CDR2 SASEGT. The CDR3 length is 13 residues. Trimming removed 6 bases at V and 2 bases at J, with 11 bases between. The DNA for the CDR3 is TGTGCCAGCAGCGTCACAGGGCCCTACGAGCAGTACGTC. The encoded protein is CASSVTGPYEQYV.

The genes are TRBV11-2 and TRBJ1-3; the D is unclear. The germline gives CDR1 SGHAT, CDR2 FQNNGV. V lost 5 bases and J 4 bases, leaving 24 bases between the germline ends. The CDR3 contains 18 residues. CDR3 nucleotide sequence: TGTGCCAGCAGCCCTCGGCGTCGGCAGACCCTCGGGGGAAACACCATATATTTT. Translation gives CASSPRRRQTLGGNTIYF.

This chain uses TRBV30 with TRBJ2-4; the match to TRBD2 covers 16 bases. The length of the CDR3 is 22 residues. J was trimmed by 0 bases and V by 0 bases; bases with no gene match: 14. Germline V gene data show CDR1 as GTSNPN and CDR2 as SVGIG (reference sequence). The CDR3 loop is CAWSVPFGTSGGDPLAKNIQYF. The CDR3 DNA sequence: TGTGCCTGGAGTGTACCGTTCGGGACTAGCGGGGGGGATCCACTAGCCAAAAACATTCAGTACTTC.